The clone carrying this TCR beta chain was seen ten or more times. Its antigen is currently unknown. These data belong to a study of early T cells in non-severe SARS-CoV-2 infection. Unique molecular identifiers were added to individual cDNA molecules. TCRdb re-called the 5' RACE reads through MiXCR, storing one row per CDR3 protein. The repertoire includes about 42,000 distinct CDR3 sequences, roughly 6% of them detected once, and about 8% sits in the top ten. General study points: Lookups in VDJdb leaned toward anti-spike CD8 responses and missed private and CD4 specificities.

This CDR3 contains 17 residues. Trimming took 6 bases from V and 5 from J; bases not matched to a gene: 16. The genes are TRBV12-3 or TRBV12-4 and TRBJ1-2; TRBD1 matches 9 bases. This clonotype was obtained from an adult who was a healthcare worker with PCR-confirmed SARS-CoV-2 infection or an uninfected control (not recorded which). The material was whole blood, obtained at baseline. The CDR3 DNA reads TGTGCCAGCAGCCAGGGGACCGGGACAGGGCATACGTATGGCTACACCTTC. Translated: CASSQGTGTGHTYGYTF.